These T cell receptor beta chains were read from a single sample in a study of blood T cell repertoires in COVID-19. TCRdb keeps only in-frame clones here, not all; method: immunoSEQ multiplex PCR. The data contain 140,000 to 150,000 clones, around nine tenths of them singletons. What was sequenced was peripheral blood. Receptors originate from a human donor in a cohort sampled during active COVID-19. Each CDR3 is given with its conserved first and last residue. The D gene is left open where the match is weak. Some rows have no size entry. The others give once, few or many, or a class for an expanded clone.

J gene	clone size	D gene	V gene	CDR3 protein	CDR3 DNA
TRBJ2-1	-	TRBD1	TRBV11-2	CASSSFGQADNEQFF	TGTGCCAGCAGCTCTTTTGGACAGGCCGACAATGAGCAGTTCTTC
TRBJ1-1	-	-	TRBV6-4	CASKGNQNTEAFF	TGTGCCAGTAAGGGGAATCAGAACACTGAAGCTTTCTTT
TRBJ1-1	-	TRBD1	TRBV7-2	CASSGTGVGEAFF	TGTGCCAGCAGCGGAACAGGGGTAGGTGAAGCTTTCTTT
TRBJ2-3	-	TRBD2	TRBV7-2	CASSAWRASGGFDTQYF	TGTGCCAGCAGCGCCTGGAGGGCTAGCGGGGGATTCGATACGCAGTATTTT
TRBJ2-7	once	-	TRBV5-4	CASSSPTSGSNEQYF	TGTGCCAGCAGCTCGCCCACCTCAGGGTCCAACGAGCAGTACTTC
TRBJ1-2	-	-	TRBV2	CASRGPPGQGYTF	TGTGCCAGCAGGGGCCCACCAGGTCAGGGCTACACCTTC
TRBJ2-5	-	-	TRBV11-3	CASSSLGGQETQYF	TGTGCCAGCAGCTCCTTAGGAGGACAAGAGACCCAGTACTTC
TRBJ2-3	once	TRBD1	TRBV3-1/TRBV3-2	CASSHHGQGADTQYF	TGTGCCAGCAGCCACCATGGGCAGGGGGCAGATACGCAGTATTTT
TRBJ2-7	-	-	TRBV30	CAWSVGRGYEQYF	TGTGCCTGGAGTGTAGGCAGGGGCTACGAGCAGTACTTC
TRBJ2-1	once	-	TRBV9	CASSVDRSYNEQFF	TGTGCCAGCAGCGTAGACAGGTCTTACAATGAGCAGTTCTTC
TRBJ2-2	-	-	TRBV5-1	CASSLSGVNTGELFF	TGCGCCAGCAGCTTGTCGGGGGTAAACACCGGGGAGCTGTTTTTT
TRBJ1-2	-	TRBD1	TRBV10-2	CATGAYGYTF	TGCGCGACAGGGGCCTATGGCTACACCTTC
TRBJ2-3	-	-	TRBV7-2	CASSSSGSDTQYF	TGTGCCAGCAGTTCCTCTGGGAGCGATACGCAGTATTTT
TRBJ2-3	-	TRBD2	TRBV6-2/TRBV6-3	CASSYRGAGGSSTDTQYF	TGTGCCAGCAGTTACCGGGGCGCGGGGGGCTCTAGCACAGATACGCAGTATTTT
TRBJ1-4	-	-	TRBV6-5	CASGSEISNEKLFF	TGTGCCAGCGGCTCCGAAATCTCTAATGAAAAACTGTTTTTT
TRBJ2-1	-	TRBD2	TRBV6-6	CASRQSGGYYNEQFF	TGTGCCAGCAGACAAAGCGGGGGATATTACAATGAGCAGTTCTTC
TRBJ2-1	-	-	TRBV5-1	CASSLDMNEQFF	TGCGCCAGCAGCTTGGACATGAATGAGCAGTTCTTC
TRBJ2-1	once	TRBD2	TRBV5-4	CASSFSPGLAGGGYNEQFF	TGTGCCAGCAGCTTTTCCCCGGGACTAGCGGGGGGGGGATACAATGAGCAGTTCTTC
TRBJ2-7	-	TRBD2	TRBV25-1	CASSAFGGEERSYEQYF	TGTGCCAGCAGTGCCTTCGGGGGGGAGGAACGCTCCTACGAGCAGTACTTC
TRBJ1-3	-	-	TRBV6-6	CASSYSRGTGNTIYF	TGTGCCAGCAGTTACTCGCGGGGGACTGGAAACACCATATATTTT
TRBJ1-1	-	-	TRBV7-9	CASSPGQRGNTEAFF	TGTGCCAGCAGCCCAGGACAGCGGGGGAACACTGAAGCTTTCTTT
TRBJ2-1	-	TRBD1	TRBV2	CASSLQGARNEQFF	TGTGCCAGCAGTCTACAGGGGGCGAGGAATGAGCAGTTCTTC
TRBJ1-1	once	-	TRBV5-1	CASSLGAYMNTEAFF	TGCGCCAGCAGCTTGGGGGCGTACATGAACACTGAAGCTTTCTTT
TRBJ1-2	-	-	TRBV29-1	CSVEAETDLYGYTF	TGCAGCGTTGAAGCGGAGACTGACTTATATGGCTACACCTTC
TRBJ2-1	-	TRBD2	TRBV27	CASSSKAGGRYNEQFF	TGTGCCAGCAGTTCGAAAGCGGGGGGGCGCTACAATGAGCAGTTCTTC
TRBJ1-5	few	-	TRBV4-1	CASSQDRGARQPQHF	TGCGCCAGCAGCCAAGATCGGGGGGCTCGTCAGCCCCAGCATTTT
TRBJ2-1	few	-	TRBV2	CASTRGAANEQFF	TGTGCCAGCACCCGGGGGGCCGCCAATGAGCAGTTCTTC
TRBJ1-2	-	TRBD1	TRBV27	CASSFSGQGMGGYTF	TGTGCCAGCAGTTTCTCCGGACAGGGCATGGGGGGCTACACCTTC
TRBJ2-3	-	TRBD1	TRBV27	CASSQVWIAGRGPADTQYF	TGTGCCAGCAGTCAGGTCTGGATCGCGGGCAGGGGGCCTGCAGATACGCAGTATTTT
TRBJ1-5	-	-	TRBV28	CASSFPGFPNQPQHF	TGTGCCAGCAGTTTCCCAGGTTTTCCTAATCAGCCCCAGCATTTT
TRBJ1-5	-	TRBD1	TRBV7-9	CASSEGTGGGNQPQHF	TGTGCCAGCAGCGAAGGGACAGGGGGCGGCAATCAGCCCCAGCATTTT
TRBJ1-1	-	-	TRBV21-1	CASSKEGGEMFGTEAFF	TGTGCCAGCAGCAAAGAAGGGGGTGAAATGTTCGGTACTGAAGCTTTCTTT
TRBJ2-2	-	-	TRBV2	CASSDRGFTGELFF	TGTGCCAGCAGTGACAGGGGCTTCACCGGGGAGCTGTTTTTT
TRBJ2-1	-	TRBD2	TRBV6-5	CASSPSGGASNEQFF	TGTGCCAGCAGTCCTAGCGGGGGGGCATCAAATGAGCAGTTCTTC
TRBJ1-2	-	-	TRBV10-2	CASSEQMNYGYTF	TGCGCCAGCAGTGAACAGATGAACTATGGCTACACCTTC
TRBJ2-1	-	TRBD2	TRBV10-3	CAISQMGGNEQFF	TGTGCCATCTCCCAGATGGGAGGGAATGAGCAGTTCTTC
TRBJ2-5	-	-	TRBV6-1	CASSEAGTGFGETQYF	TGTGCCAGCAGTGAAGCGGGAACAGGGTTCGGTGAGACCCAGTACTTC
TRBJ2-3	-	-	TRBV15	CATSRDRLSGGGYTDTQYF	TGTGCCACCAGCAGAGATCGCCTCTCGGGCGGGGGCTACACAGATACGCAGTATTTT
TRBJ2-5	-	TRBD1	TRBV6-6	CASSYVQGYQETQYF	TGTGCCAGCAGCTACGTACAGGGGTATCAAGAGACCCAGTACTTC
TRBJ1-2	-	TRBD1	TRBV6-5	CASRYRDRGYGYTF	TGTGCCAGCAGATACCGGGACAGGGGTTATGGCTACACCTTC
TRBJ1-2	-	-	TRBV15	CATSRERGGRAYGYTF	TGTGCCACCAGCAGAGAGAGGGGGGGTCGTGCCTATGGCTACACCTTC
TRBJ1-3	-	-	TRBV18	CASSPRGGQSGNTIYF	TGTGCCAGCTCACCTAGAGGAGGGCAGTCTGGAAACACCATATATTTT
TRBJ1-1	few	-	TRBV19	CASSFGGTEAFF	TGTGCCAGTAGTTTCGGGGGCACTGAAGCTTTCTTT
TRBJ2-5	-	TRBD2	TRBV2	CASRGLPAETQYF	TGTGCCAGCAGGGGACTACCCGCCGAGACCCAGTACTTC
TRBJ1-2	-	-	TRBV2	CAIPDMPLSYGYTF	TGTGCCATCCCCGACATGCCTTTGTCCTATGGCTACACCTTC
TRBJ2-2	once	TRBD2	TRBV9	CASSVGPSGGTGELFF	TGTGCCAGCAGCGTAGGTCCTAGCGGGGGCACCGGGGAGCTGTTTTTT
TRBJ1-2	once	TRBD1	TRBV5-1	CASSPNPDRANYGYTF	TGCGCCAGCAGCCCCAACCCGGACAGGGCTAACTATGGCTACACCTTC
TRBJ2-7	-	TRBD1	TRBV27	CASSLRGQGTYEQYF	TGTGCCAGCAGTTTAAGGGGACAGGGGACCTACGAGCAGTACTTC
TRBJ1-1	once	-	TRBV9	CASSPRVNTEAFF	TGTGCCAGCAGCCCCAGGGTGAACACTGAAGCTTTCTTT
TRBJ1-2	-	-	TRBV19	CASSISWDYGYTF	TGTGCCAGTAGTATTAGCTGGGACTATGGCTACACCTTC
TRBJ2-2	-	TRBD2	TRBV2	CASSEVREYTGELFF	TGTGCCAGCAGTGAAGTGCGGGAGTACACCGGGGAGCTGTTTTTT
TRBJ2-6	-	TRBD1	TRBV18	CASSPRTGGSGANVLTF	TGTGCCAGCTCACCAAGGACAGGGGGATCTGGGGCCAACGTCCTGACTTTC
TRBJ1-5	once	TRBD1	TRBV5-1	CASSPRQGRNQPQHF	TGCGCCAGCAGCCCGCGACAGGGGCGCAATCAGCCCCAGCATTTT
TRBJ1-4	-	-	TRBV5-1	CASLPAWQYSIRYEKLFF	TGCGCCAGCCTCCCGGCGTGGCAGTATAGCATTAGGTATGAAAAACTGTTTTTT